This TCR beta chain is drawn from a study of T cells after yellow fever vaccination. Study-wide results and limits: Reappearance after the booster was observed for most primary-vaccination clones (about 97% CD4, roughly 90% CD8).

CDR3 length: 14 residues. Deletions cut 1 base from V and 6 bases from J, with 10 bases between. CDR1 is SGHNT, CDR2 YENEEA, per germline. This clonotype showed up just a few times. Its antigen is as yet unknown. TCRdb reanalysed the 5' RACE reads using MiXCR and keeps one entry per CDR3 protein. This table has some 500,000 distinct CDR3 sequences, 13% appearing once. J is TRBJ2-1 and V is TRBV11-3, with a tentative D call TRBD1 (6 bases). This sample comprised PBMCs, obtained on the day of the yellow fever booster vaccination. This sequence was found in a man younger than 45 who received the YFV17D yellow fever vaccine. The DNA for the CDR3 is TGTGCCAGCAGCTTAGGGATAGGGGGCAATGAGCAGTTCTTC. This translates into CASSLGIGGNEQFF.